This T cell receptor (beta chain) was sequenced for a study of T cell responses to AZD1222 COVID-19 vaccine. Study findings and constraints: Repertoire collection took place solely once the T cell response had peaked. Donors in the cohort were predominantly white British and more often female, and clonal diversity was possibly underestimated. Along spike, vaccine-associated CD4 TCRs were found throughout, with dominance at 160-218 and 743-854.

TCRdb keeps only in-frame clones here, not all; method: immunoSEQ multiplex PCR. Altogether about 130,000 clones are present, approximately 88% being singletons, with the ten largest covering about 5.6%. CDR1 and CDR2 (germline): LNHDA, SQIVND (reference sequence). V shed 6 bases, J shed 7 bases, and the junction held 12 bases outside the gene matches. CDR3 length: 15 amino acids. Turning to this clone: No antigen is known for it.

The sequencing here drew on peripheral blood, taken on day 0 of AZD1222 vaccination. The TCR comes from an adult in good health. The gene calls are TRBV19 and TRBJ1-5; TRBD1 aligns across 7 bases. The CDR3 region is CASRGSGGQEQPQHF. The CDR3 coding sequence is TGTGCCAGTAGGGGTTCAGGGGGGCAGGAGCAGCCCCAGCATTTT.